This TCR beta chain originates from a study of OX40 agonist ivuxolimab in advanced cancers. Study as a whole: The treatment was a fully human IgG2 OX40 agonist, ivuxolimab. Around 40% of patients had received prior checkpoint inhibitor therapy.

This clone has just one count. The antigen is not known. An end of the junction differs from the germline gene, which may be a read error. TCRdb keeps only in-frame clones here, not all; method: immunoSEQ multiplex PCR. The repertoire holds approximately 26,000 clones, with roughly nine tenths as singletons. Study-wide points: Which antigen the expanded peripheral T cells recognized is unknown. Compared with others, partial responders at 0.1-3.0 mg/kg displayed clonal expansion among the lowest.

The CDR3 extends over 13 amino acids. Germline V gives CDR1 MNHEY, CDR2 SVGAGI. This receptor was identified in an adult with an advanced solid tumor such as melanoma, head and neck, liver or kidney cancer. This sequence joins TRBV6-5 and TRBJ1-1, with TRBD1 matching over 9 bases. This material consisted of CD4+ or CD8+ T cells sorted from blood, taken in a trial of the OX40 agonist ivuxolimab. CDR3 nucleotides: TGTGCCAGCAGAGCCGGGACAGGGCGTGAAGTTTTCTTT. Protein product: CASRAGTGREVFF.